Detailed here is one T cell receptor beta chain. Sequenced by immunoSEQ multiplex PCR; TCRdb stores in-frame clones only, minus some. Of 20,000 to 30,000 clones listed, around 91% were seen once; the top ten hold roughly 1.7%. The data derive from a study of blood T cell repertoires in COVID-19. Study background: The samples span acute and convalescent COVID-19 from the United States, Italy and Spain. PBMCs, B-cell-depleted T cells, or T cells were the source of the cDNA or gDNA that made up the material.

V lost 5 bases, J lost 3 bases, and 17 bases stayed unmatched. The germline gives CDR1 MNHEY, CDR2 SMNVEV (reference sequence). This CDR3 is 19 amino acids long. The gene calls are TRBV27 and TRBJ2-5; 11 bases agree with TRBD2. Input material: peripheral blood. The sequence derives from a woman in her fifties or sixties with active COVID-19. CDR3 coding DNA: TGTGCCAGCAGTCCATCAGGCACCGGGGCTAGCGGGAGGAAAGAGACCCAGTACTTC. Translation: CASSPSGTGASGRKETQYF.